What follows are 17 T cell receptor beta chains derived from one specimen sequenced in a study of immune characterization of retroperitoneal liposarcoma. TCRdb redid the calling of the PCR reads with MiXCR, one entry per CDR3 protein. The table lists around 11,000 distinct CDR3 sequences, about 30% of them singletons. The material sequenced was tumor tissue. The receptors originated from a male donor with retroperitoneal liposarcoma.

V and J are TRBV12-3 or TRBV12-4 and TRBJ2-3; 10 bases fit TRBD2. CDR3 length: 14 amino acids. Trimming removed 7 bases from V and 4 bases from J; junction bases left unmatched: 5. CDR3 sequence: CASKASGSADTQYF. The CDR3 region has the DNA TGTGCCAGCAAGGCTAGCGGGAGCGCAGATACGCAGTATTTT.

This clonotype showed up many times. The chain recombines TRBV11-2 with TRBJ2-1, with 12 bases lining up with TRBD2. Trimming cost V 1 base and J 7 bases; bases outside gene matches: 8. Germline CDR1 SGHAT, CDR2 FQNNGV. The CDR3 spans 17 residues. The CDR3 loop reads CASSLVLLAGGGNEQFF. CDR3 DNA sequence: TGTGCCAGCAGCTTAGTCCTTCTAGCGGGAGGGGGGAATGAGCAGTTCTTC. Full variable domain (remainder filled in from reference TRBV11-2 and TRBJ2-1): EAGVAQSPRYKIIEKRQSVAFWCNPISGHATLYWYQQILGQGPKLLIQFQNNGVVDDSQLPKDRFSAERLKGVDSTLKIQPAKLEDSAVYLCASSLVLLAGGGNEQFFGPGTRLTVL.

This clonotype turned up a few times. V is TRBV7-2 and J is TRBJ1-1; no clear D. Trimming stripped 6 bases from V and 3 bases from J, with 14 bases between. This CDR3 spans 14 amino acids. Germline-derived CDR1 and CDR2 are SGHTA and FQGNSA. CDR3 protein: CASRLGARDTEAFF. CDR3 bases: TGTGCCAGCAGGTTGGGAGCACGGGACACTGAAGCTTTCTTT.

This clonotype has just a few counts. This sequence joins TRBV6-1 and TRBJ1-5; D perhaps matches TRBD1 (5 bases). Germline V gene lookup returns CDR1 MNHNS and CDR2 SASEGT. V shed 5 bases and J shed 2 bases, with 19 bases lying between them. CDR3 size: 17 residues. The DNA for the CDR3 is TGTGCCAGCAGTAGAACAGAAGACAGCCGCGGCAATCAGCCCCAGCATTTT. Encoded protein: CASSRTEDSRGNQPQHF.

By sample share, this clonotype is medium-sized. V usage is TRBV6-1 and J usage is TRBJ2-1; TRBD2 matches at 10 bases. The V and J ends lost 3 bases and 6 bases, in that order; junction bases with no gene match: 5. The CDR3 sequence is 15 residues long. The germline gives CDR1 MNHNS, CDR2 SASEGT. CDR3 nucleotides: TGTGCCAGCAGTGATTTGAGCGGGGGGGCCAATGAGCAGTTCTTC. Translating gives CASSDLSGGANEQFF.

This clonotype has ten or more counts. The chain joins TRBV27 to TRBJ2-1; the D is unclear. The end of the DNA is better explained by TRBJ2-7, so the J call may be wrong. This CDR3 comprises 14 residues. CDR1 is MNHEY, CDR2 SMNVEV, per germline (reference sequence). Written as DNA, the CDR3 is TGTGCCAGCAGTTTGACGGCCAACTCCTACGAGCAGTACTTC. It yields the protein CASSLTANSYEQYF.

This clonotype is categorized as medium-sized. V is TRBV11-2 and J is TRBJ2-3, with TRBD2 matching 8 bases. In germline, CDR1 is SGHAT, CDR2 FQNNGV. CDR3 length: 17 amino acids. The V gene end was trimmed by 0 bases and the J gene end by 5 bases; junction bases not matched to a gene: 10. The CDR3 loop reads CASSLEVGRGAKDTQYF. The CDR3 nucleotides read TGTGCCAGCAGCTTAGAGGTCGGGCGGGGGGCCAAAGATACGCAGTATTTT.

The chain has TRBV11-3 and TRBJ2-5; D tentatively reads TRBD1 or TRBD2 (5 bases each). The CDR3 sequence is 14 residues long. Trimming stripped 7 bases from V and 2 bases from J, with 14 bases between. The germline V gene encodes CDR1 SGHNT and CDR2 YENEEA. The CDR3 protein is CASTPRGEQETQYF. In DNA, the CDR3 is TGTGCCAGCACCCCTAGGGGAGAACAAGAGACCCAGTACTTC.

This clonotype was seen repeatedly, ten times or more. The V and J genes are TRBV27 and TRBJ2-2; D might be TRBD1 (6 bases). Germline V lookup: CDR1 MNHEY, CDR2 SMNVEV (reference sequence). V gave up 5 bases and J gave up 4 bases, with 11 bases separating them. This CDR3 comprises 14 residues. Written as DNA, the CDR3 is TGTGCCAGCAGTGCAGGGGCCATCACCGGGGAGCTGTTTTTT. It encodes CASSAGAITGELFF.

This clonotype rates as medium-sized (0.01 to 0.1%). CDR3 coding DNA: TGTGCCAGCACTAGACAGGGGGCTGGGACAGATACGCAGTATTTT. Protein sequence: CASTRQGAGTDTQYF. This sequence joins TRBV6-1 and TRBJ2-3, with 10 nucleotides matching TRBD1. Looked up from germline, CDR1 is MNHNS and CDR2 is SASEGT. The J segment lost 3 bases and the V segment lost 7 bases, leaving 7 bases of the junction unmatched. The CDR3 is 15 amino acids.

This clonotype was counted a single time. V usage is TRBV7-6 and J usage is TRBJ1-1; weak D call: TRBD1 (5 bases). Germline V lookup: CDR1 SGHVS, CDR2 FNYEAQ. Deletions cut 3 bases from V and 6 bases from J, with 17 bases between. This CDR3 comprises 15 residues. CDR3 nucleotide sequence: TGTGCCAGCAGCTTGATGCCCTCCTGGGGCTCTGAAGCTTTCTTT. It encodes CASSLMPSWGSEAFF.

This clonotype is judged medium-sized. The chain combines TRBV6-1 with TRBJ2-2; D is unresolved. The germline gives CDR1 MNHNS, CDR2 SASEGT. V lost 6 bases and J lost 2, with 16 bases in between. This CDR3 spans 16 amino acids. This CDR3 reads CASSPPVSVNTGELFF. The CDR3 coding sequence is TGTGCCAGCAGCCCCCCGGTGTCAGTCAACACCGGGGAGCTGTTTTTT.

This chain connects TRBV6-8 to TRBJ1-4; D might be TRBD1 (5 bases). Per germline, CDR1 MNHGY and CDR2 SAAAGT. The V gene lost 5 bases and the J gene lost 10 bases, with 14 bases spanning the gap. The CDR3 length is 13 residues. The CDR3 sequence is CASSHRGPGKLFF. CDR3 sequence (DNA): TGTGCCAGCAGTCACCGGGGCCCAGGAAAACTGTTTTTT.

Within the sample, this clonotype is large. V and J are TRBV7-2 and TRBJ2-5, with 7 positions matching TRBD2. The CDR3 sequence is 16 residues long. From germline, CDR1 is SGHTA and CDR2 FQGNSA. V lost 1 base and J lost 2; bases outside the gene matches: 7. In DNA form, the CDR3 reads TGTGCCAGCAGCTTAGGTGGTAGCGGGTCTCAAGAGACCCAGTACTTC. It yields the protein CASSLGGSGSQETQYF.

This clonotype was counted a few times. The CDR3 nucleotides are TGTGCCAGCAGCGCCTCGGTGAGCGAGCAGTACTTC. It encodes CASSASVSEQYF. This chain connects TRBV11-2 to TRBJ2-3; D remains unclear. The J call may be mistaken, given a closer DNA end match to TRBJ2-7. This CDR3 comprises 12 residues. The germline V gene encodes CDR1 SGHAT and CDR2 FQNNGV.

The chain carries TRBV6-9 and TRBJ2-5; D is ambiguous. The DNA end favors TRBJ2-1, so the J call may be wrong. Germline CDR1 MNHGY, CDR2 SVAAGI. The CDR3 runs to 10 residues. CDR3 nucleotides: TGTGCCAGCGGTTTGGGTGAGCAGTTCTTC. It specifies CASGLGEQFF.

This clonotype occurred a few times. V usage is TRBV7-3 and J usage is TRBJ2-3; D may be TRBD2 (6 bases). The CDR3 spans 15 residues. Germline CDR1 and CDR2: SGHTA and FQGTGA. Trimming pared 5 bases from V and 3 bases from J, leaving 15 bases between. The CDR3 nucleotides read TGTGCCAGCAGCCCCCAGCAGGGAGGAACAGATACGCAGTATTTT. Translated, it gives CASSPQQGGTDTQYF. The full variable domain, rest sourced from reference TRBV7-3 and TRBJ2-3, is GAGVSQTPSNKVTEKGKYVELRCDPISGHTALYWYRQSLGQGPEFLIYFQGTGAADDSGLPNDRFFAVRPEGSVSTLKIQRTERGDSAVYLCASSPQQGGTDTQYFGPGTRLTVL.